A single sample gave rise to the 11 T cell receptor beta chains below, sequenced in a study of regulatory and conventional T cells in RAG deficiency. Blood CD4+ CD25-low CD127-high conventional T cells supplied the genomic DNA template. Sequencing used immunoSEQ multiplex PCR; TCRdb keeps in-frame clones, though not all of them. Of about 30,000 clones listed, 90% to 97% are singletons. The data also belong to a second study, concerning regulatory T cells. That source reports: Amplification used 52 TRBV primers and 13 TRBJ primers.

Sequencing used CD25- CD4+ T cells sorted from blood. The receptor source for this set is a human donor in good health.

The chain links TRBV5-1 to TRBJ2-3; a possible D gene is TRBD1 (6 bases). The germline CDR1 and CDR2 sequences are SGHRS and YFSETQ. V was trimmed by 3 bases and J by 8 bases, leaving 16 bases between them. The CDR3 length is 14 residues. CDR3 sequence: CASSYSTGSGTQYF. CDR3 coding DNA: TGCGCCAGCAGCTATTCCACAGGGAGTGGTACGCAGTATTTT.

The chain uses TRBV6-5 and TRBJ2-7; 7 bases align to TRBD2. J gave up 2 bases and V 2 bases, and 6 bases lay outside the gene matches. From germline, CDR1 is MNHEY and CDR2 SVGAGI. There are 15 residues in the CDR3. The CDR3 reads CASSYTSGGPYEQYF. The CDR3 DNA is TGTGCCAGCAGTTACACTTCGGGGGGACCCTACGAGCAGTACTTC.

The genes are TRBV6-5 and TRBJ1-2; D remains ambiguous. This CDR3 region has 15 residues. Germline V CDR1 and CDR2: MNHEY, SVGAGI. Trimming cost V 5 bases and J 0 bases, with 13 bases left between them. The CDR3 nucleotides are TGTGCCAGCAGTCGAGACACGCCGACTAACTATGGCTACACCTTC. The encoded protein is CASSRDTPTNYGYTF.

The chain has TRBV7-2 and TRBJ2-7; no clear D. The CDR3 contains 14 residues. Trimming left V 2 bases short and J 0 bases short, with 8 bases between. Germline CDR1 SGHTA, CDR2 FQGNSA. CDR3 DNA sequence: TGTGCCAGCAGCTTACAACAGTTCTCCTACGAGCAGTACTTC. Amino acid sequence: CASSLQQFSYEQYF.

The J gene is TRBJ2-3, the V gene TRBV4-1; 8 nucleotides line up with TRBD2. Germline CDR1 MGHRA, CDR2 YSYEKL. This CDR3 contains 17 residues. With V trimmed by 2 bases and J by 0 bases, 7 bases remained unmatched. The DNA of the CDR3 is TGCGCCAGCAGCCAACCCGGACTAGCCCTAAGCACAGATACGCAGTATTTT. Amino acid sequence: CASSQPGLALSTDTQYF.

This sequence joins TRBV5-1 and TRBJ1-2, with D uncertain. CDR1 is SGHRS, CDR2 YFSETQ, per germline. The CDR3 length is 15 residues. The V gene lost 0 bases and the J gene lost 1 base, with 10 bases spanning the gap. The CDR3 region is CASSLDGSVNYGYTF. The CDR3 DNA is TGCGCCAGCAGCTTGGATGGGAGCGTTAACTATGGCTACACCTTC.

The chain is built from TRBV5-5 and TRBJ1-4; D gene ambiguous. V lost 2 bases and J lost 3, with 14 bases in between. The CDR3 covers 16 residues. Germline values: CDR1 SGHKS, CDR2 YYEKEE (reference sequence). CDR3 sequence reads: CASSFFPGAANEKLFF. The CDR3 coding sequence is TGTGCCAGCAGCTTTTTCCCCGGCGCGGCTAATGAAAAACTGTTTTTT.

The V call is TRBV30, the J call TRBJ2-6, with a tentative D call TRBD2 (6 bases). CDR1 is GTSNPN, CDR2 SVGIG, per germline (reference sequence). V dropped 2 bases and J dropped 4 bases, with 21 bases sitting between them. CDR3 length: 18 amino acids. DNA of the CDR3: TGTGCCTGGAGTTGGTCCGTAGGCCCGGGGGTCGGGGCCAACGTCCTGACTTTC. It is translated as CAWSWSVGPGVGANVLTF.

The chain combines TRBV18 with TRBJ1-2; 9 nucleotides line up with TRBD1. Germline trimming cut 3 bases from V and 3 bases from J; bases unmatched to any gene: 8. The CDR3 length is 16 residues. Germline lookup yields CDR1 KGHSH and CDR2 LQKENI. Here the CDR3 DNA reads TGTGCCAGCTCACCTGGGACAGGGAGGGGCCACTATGGCTACACCTTC. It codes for CASSPGTGRGHYGYTF. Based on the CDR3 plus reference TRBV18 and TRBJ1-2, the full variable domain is NAGVMQNPRHLVRRRGQEARLRCSPMKGHSHVYWYRQLPEEGLKFMVYLQKENIIDESGMPKERFSAEFPKEGPSILRIQQVVRGDSAAYFCASSPGTGRGHYGYTFGSGTRLTVV.

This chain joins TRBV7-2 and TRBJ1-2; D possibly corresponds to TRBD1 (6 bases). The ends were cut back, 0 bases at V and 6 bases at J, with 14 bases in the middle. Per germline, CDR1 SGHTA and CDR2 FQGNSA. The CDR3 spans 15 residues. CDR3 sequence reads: CASSLATGTTDGYTF. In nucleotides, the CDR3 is TGTGCCAGCAGCTTAGCTACTGGGACAACGGATGGCTACACCTTC.

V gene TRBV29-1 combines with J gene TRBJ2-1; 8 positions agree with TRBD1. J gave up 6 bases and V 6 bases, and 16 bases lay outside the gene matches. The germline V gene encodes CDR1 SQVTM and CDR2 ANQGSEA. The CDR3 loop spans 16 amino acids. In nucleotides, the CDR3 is TGCAGCGTAGGCGGCCAGGGGGCAACAATTCGCAATGAGCAGTTCTTC. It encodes CSVGGQGATIRNEQFF.